This T cell receptor (beta chain) was sequenced for a study of blood T cell repertoires in COVID-19. Study overall: COVID-19 samples from acute and convalescent phases originated in the United States, Italy and Spain. PBMCs, B-cell-depleted T cells, or T cells were the source of the cDNA or gDNA that made up the material.

This clone showed up just once. In the original workflow: For nucleated cells, counts were estimated from reference gene primer amplification. Some clones are missing from TCRdb's copy, which holds only in-frame ones; the method was immunoSEQ multiplex PCR. Clonal size and the V and J genes are those of that table, whereas D and trimming came from the DNA. The sample yields around 150,000 clones, 84% seen once. The sequence was collected from a man in his sixties or seventies with acute or convalescent COVID-19. The sample comprised peripheral blood.

For the CDR3, the DNA is TGTGCCTGGAGTGTAGGGCGGGATAATTCACCCCTCCACTTT. It codes for CAWSVGRDNSPLHF. V gene TRBV30 combines with J gene TRBJ1-6, with D unclear. Trimming removed 0 bases from V and 5 bases from J, with 8 bases in between. Germline-derived CDR1 and CDR2 are GTSNPN and SVGIG (reference sequence). The CDR3 has 14 residues.